This T cell receptor (beta chain) is drawn from a study of shared T cell receptors in the human thymus. Trimming took 1 base from V and 4 from J; bases not matched to a gene: 5. The CDR3 length is 16 residues. Germline V gene sequence: CDR1 SGHDN, CDR2 FVKESK. The protocol was immunoSEQ multiplex PCR, while the TCRdb copy is restricted to in-frame clones and leaves out a portion. The data contain some 660,000 clones, approximately 87% of them singletons. This sample also belongs to another study, concerning human thymus T cells.

The clonotype comes from a boy in the first two years of life with a congenital heart defect. Input material: thymocytes. This chain uses TRBV14 with TRBJ1-2, with 11 bases lining up with TRBD1. The CDR3 spells CASSQAGQGAFYGYTF. CDR3 coding DNA: TGTGCCAGCAGCCAAGCAGGACAGGGGGCCTTCTATGGCTACACCTTC.